The entry below describes one TCR beta chain. The data stem from a study of blood T cell repertoires in COVID-19. Study at large: Sample material is recorded as cDNA or gDNA derived from T cells, B-cell-depleted T cells, or PBMCs.

Enrolled through a virtual design, the participants were between roughly 18 and 89 years of age and came from roughly 22 US areas. The V end lost 0 bases, the J end lost 5 bases, and 13 bases lay between the germline ends. CDR3 length: 15 residues. Germline CDR1 reads SGHTA; CDR2 reads FQGNSA. Authors' data handling: Nucleated cell counts were estimated from reference gene primer amplification. Repertoires were generated with immunoSEQ multiplex PCR, while TCRdb's copy carries only in-frame clones and drops some. The V and J calls and clone size were taken over from that table, and D and trimming were inferred from the DNA. The sample has some 190,000 clones; roughly 80% are singletons.

J is TRBJ1-1 and V is TRBV7-2, with D maybe TRBD1 (6 bases). The sample was PBMCs or T cells enriched from blood (not recorded which). This receptor was identified in a man in his 60s who had been exposed to COVID-19. This CDR3 reads CASSLAPGQNTEAFF. Here the CDR3 DNA reads TGTGCCAGCAGCTTAGCCCCGGGACAAAATACTGAAGCTTTCTTT.